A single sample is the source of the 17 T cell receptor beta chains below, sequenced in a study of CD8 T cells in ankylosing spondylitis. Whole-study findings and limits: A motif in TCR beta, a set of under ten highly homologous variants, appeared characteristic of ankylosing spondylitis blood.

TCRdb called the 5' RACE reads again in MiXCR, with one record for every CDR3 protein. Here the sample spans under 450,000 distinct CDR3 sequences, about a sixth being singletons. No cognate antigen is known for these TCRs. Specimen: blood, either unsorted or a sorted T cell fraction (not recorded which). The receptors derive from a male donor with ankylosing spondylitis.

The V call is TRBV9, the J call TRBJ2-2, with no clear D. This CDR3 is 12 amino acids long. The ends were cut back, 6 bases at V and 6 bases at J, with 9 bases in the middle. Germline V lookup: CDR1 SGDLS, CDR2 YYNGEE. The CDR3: CASTLEPGELFF. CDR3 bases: TGTGCCAGCACCCTCGAGCCCGGGGAGCTGTTTTTT. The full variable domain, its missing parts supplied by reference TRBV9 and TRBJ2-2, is DSGVTQTPKHLITATGQRVTLRCSPRSGDLSVYWYQQSLDQGLQFLIQYYNGEERAKGNILERFSAQQFPDLHSELNLSSLELGDSALYFCASTLEPGELFFGEGSRLTVL.

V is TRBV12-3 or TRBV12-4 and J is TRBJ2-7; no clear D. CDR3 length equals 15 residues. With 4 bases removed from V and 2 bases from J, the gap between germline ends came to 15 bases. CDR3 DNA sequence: TGTGCCAGCAGTTATGTTCTCAGGAGACCCTACGAGCAGTACTTC. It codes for CASSYVLRRPYEQYF.

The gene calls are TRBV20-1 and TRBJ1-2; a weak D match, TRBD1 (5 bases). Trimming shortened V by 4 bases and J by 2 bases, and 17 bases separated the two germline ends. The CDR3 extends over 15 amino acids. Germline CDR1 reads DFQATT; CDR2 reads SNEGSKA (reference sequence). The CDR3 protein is CSATDGDRRNYGYTF. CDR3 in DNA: TGCAGTGCTACCGATGGGGACCGCAGAAACTATGGCTACACCTTC.

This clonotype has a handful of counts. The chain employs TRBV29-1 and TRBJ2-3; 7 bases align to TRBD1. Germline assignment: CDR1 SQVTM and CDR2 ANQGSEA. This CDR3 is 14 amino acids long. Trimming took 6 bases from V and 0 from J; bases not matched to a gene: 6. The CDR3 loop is CSVAGQESTDTQYF. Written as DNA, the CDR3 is TGCAGCGTCGCCGGACAGGAAAGCACAGATACGCAGTATTTT.

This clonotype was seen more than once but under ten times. The DNA of the CDR3 is TGTGCCAGCAGTGTTATGTTTGCAACTAATGAAAAACTGTTTTTT. As protein: CASSVMFATNEKLFF. V usage is TRBV6-1 and J usage is TRBJ1-4; no clear D. Between the trimmed V and J ends, which lost 4 bases and 0 bases, there was a span of 9 bases. Germline assignment: CDR1 MNHNS and CDR2 SASEGT. CDR3 length equals 15 residues.

CDR3 bases: TGCGCCAGCAGCCAAGACACGGGCTATGGCTACACCTTC. Translating gives CASSQDTGYGYTF. The chain employs TRBV4-3 and TRBJ1-2; D ambiguous. This CDR3 is 13 amino acids long. Trimming left V 0 bases short and J 4 bases short, with 6 bases between. Per germline, CDR1 LGHNA and CDR2 YSLEER.

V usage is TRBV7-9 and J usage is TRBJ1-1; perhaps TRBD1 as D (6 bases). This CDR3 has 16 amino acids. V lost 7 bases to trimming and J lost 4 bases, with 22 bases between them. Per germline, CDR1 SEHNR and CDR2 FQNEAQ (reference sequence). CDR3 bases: TGTGCCAGCATCCCAACCGCGGTGAAGGGGGGCACTGAAGCTTTCTTT. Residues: CASIPTAVKGGTEAFF.

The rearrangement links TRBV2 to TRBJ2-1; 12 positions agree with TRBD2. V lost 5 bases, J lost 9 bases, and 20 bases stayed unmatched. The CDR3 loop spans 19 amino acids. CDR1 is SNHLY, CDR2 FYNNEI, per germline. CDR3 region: CASSSQGGWPSGRAGEQFF. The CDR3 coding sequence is TGTGCCAGCAGTTCCCAAGGGGGCTGGCCTAGCGGGAGGGCTGGTGAGCAGTTCTTC.

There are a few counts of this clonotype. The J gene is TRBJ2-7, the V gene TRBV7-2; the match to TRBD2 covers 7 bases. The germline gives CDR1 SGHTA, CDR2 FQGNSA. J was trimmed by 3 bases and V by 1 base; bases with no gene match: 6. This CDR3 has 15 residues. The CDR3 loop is CASSLGLAMYYEQYF. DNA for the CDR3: TGTGCCAGCAGCTTAGGACTAGCAATGTACTACGAGCAGTACTTC.

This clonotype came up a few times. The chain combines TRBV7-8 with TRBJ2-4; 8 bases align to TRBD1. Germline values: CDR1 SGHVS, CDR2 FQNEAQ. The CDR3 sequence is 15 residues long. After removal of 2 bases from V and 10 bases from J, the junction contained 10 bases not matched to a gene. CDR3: CASSLTEGQGGIQYF. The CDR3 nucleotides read TGTGCCAGCAGCTTAACAGAAGGACAGGGCGGGATTCAGTACTTC.

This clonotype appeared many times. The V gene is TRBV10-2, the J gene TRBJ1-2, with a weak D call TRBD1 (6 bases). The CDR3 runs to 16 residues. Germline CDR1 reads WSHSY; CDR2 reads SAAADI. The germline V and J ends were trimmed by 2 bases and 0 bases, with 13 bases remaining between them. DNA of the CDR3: TGCGCCAGCAGTGAGAATTTCGGGACAACTAACTATGGCTACACCTTC. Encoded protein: CASSENFGTTNYGYTF.

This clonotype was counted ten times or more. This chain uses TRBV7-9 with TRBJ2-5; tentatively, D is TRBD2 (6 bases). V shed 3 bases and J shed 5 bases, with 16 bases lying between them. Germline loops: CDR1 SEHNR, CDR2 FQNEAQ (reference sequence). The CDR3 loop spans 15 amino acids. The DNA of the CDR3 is TGTGCCAGCAGCTTCTACTCCGGAGGGACGGAGACCCAGTACTTC. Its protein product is CASSFYSGGTETQYF.

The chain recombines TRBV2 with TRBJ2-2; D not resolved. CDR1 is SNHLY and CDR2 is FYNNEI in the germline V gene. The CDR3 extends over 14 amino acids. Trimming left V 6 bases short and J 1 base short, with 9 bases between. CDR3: CASSRLMNTGELFF. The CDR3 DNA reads TGTGCCAGCAGCAGGCTCATGAACACCGGGGAGCTGTTTTTT.

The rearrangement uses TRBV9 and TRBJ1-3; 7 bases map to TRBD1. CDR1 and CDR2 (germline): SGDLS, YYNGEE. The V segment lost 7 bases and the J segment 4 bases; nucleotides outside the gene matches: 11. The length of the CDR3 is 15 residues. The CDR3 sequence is CASSTSPGQGNTIYF. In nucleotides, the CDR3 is TGTGCCAGCTCCACATCTCCGGGACAGGGAAACACCATATATTTT.

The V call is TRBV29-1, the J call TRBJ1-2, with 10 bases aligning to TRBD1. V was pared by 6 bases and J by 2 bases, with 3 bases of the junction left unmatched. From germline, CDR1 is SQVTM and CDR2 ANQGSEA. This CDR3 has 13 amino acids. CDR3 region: CSVGQGLNYGYTF. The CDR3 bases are TGCAGCGTGGGACAGGGGTTAAACTATGGCTACACCTTC. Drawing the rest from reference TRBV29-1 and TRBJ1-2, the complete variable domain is SAVISQKPSRDICQRGTSLTIQCQVDSQVTMMFWYRQQPGQSLTLIATANQGSEATYESGFVIDKFPISRPNLTFSTLTVSNMSPEDSSIYLCSVGQGLNYGYTFGSGTRLTVV.

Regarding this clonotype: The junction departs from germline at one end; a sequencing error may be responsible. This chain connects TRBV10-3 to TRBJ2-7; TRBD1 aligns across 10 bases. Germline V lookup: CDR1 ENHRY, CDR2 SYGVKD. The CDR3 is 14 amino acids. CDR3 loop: CAISVGTGAGEQYF. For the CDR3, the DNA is TGTGCCATTAGTGTTGGGACAGGGGCTGGCGAGCAGTACTTC.

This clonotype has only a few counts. CDR3 sequence (DNA): TGTGCCAGCAGTTCCCGACAGGCCAATCAGCCCCAGCATTTT. Its protein is CASSSRQANQPQHF. The rearrangement links TRBV27 to TRBJ1-5; D might be TRBD1 (6 bases). This CDR3 is 14 amino acids long. V was pared by 4 bases and J by 3 bases, with 10 bases between. Germline CDR1 is MNHEY and CDR2 is SMNVEV (reference sequence).